This TCR beta chain is drawn from a study of blood T cells in healthy people across ages. The germline gives CDR1 SGHRS, CDR2 YFSETQ. This CDR3 is 13 amino acids long. V gave up 1 base and J gave up 7 bases, with 12 bases separating them. A second PCR of roughly 7 to 11 cycles used a sample-barcoded 5' primer and a J-beta primer mix. Individual samples furnished no less than 3 million CDR3-containing paired-end reads apiece. TCRdb re-analysed the 5' RACE reads in MiXCR, keeping a single row per CDR3 protein. Altogether 750,000 to 950,000 distinct CDR3 sequences are present, around half being singletons, with the ten largest covering about 42%. Study-level results: Using unsorted PBMCs precluded a conclusive naive versus antigen-experienced comparison.

On this clonotype itself: The antigen is unknown.

The sequenced sample was blood. The chain has TRBV5-1 and TRBJ2-7; D remains unclear. This receptor was taken from an older man in good health. The CDR3 sequence: CASSLRPGREQYF. The DNA for the CDR3 is TGCGCCAGCAGCTTGCGACCGGGCCGGGAGCAGTACTTC.